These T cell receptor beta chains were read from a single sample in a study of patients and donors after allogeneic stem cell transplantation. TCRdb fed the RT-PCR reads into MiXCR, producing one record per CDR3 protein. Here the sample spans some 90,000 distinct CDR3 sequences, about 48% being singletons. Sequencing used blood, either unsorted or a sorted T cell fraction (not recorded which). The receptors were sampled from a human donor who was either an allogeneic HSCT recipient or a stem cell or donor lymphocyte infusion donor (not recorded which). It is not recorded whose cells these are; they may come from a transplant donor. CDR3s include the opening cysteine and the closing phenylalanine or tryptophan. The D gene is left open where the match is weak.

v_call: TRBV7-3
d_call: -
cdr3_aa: CASSSGPPYGEQFF

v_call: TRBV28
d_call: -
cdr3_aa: CASSFPAYKGGFGNTIYF

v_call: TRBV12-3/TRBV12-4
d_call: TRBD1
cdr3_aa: CASTPQGAGPQHF

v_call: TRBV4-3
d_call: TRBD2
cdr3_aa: CASSQEFAAGGGETQYF

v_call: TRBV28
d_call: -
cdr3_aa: CASSHPLATYTDTQYF

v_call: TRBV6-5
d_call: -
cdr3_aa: CASSYNEGYEQYF

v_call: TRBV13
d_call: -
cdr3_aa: CASSSGDNQVTYGYTF

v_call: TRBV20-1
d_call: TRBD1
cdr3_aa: CSANFQGAAGNTIYF

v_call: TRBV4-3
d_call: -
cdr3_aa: CASSQPTGNAHGYTF

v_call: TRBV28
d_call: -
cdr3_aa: CASSFNTVYSGNTIYF

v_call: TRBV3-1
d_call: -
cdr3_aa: CASSQGVGYGYTF

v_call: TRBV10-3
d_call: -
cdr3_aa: CAISETGLNQPQHF

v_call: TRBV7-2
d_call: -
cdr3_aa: CASSLEAERGYTF

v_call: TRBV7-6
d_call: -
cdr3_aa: CATSEFFMAKNIQYF

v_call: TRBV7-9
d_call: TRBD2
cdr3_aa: CASSFYSTSGRPNEQFF

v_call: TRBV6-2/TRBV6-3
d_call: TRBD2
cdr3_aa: CASRTHRLAGMYEQYF

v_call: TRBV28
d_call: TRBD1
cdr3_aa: CASSLPGGYGTEAFF

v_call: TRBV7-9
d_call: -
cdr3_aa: CASSSWTRPGEKLFF

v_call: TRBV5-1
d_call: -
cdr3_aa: CASTLGTIYYGYTF

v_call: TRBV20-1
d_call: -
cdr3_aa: CSARDQRDNSPLHF

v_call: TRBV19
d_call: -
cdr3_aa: CASFWRSGKNIQYF

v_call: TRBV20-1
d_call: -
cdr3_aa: CSATQGYQPQHF